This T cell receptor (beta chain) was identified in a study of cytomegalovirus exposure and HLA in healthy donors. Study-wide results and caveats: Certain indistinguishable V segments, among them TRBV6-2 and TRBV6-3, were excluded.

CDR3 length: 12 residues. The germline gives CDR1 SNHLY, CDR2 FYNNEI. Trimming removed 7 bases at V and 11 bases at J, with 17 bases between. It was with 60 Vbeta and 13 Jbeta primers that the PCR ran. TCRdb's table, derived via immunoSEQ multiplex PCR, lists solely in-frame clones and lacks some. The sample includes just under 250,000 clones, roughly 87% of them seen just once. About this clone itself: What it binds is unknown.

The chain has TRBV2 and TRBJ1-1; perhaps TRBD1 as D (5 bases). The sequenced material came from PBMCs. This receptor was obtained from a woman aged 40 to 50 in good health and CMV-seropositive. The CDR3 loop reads CASTILGAGAFF. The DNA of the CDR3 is TGTGCCAGCACGATCTTAGGGGCGGGGGCTTTCTTT.